These T cell receptor beta chains were read from a single sample in a study of blood T cells in healthy people across ages. TCRdb passed the 5' RACE reads through MiXCR, listing each CDR3 protein once. The sample includes roughly 700,000 distinct CDR3 sequences, about 25% of them seen just once. The sample was also reused in another study, on T cells of mothers and their children.

Sequenced input: blood. The receptors here all came from a boy aged 5-17 years in good health. Both conserved end residues are trimmed from each CDR3. The order of the fields is V gene, J gene, clone size, D gene, CDR3 protein. A D gene is named only where the DNA matches it firmly. Some rows mark clone size as missing; the rest say once, few, many or name a class of expanded clone.

>TRBV29-1|TRBJ1-4|.|TRBD1
SVARTGGEKLF
>TRBV28|.|few|.
ASSGGIREGETQY
>TRBV29-1|TRBJ2-5|.|TRBD2
SVETGTSGSGETQY
>TRBV24-1|TRBJ2-2|few|TRBD2
ATSDLGLVAGELF
>TRBV6-2/TRBV6-3|.|few|.
ASSYLGPSSYEQY
>TRBV28|TRBJ2-3|.|TRBD2
ASSFSLAGTDTQY
>TRBV12-3/TRBV12-4|TRBJ2-1|.|.
ASSPLLAGASNEQF
>TRBV29-1|TRBJ2-5|few|.
SVFGETQY
>TRBV28|TRBJ1-1|few|TRBD1
ASSPRTGGNTEAF
>TRBV3-1|TRBJ1-1|.|.
ASSQAMPSNTEAF
>TRBV12-5|TRBJ1-2|few|TRBD1
ASVGDSNYGYT
>TRBV12-3/TRBV12-4|TRBJ1-1|few|TRBD1
ASSIQGRPEAF
>TRBV9|TRBJ1-5|few|.
ASSVGKGPLASQPQH
>TRBV25-1|TRBJ2-5|.|.
ASGGEETQY
>TRBV2|TRBJ1-4|.|.
ASSEWEKLF
>TRBV4-2|TRBJ2-5|.|.
ASSQEESIPQETQY
>TRBV20-1|TRBJ2-7|.|TRBD2
SARDLLAGSYEQY
>TRBV24-1|TRBJ2-5|few|TRBD1
ATGDRGLETQY
>TRBV29-1|TRBJ2-7|.|TRBD1
SVTLTGIHEQY
>TRBV12-3/TRBV12-4|TRBJ2-5|.|.
ASSLAQLGAAGTQY
>TRBV9|TRBJ1-3|.|.
ASTSTLTGNTIY
>TRBV20-1|TRBJ2-7|.|TRBD2
SAPGLAGAYEQY